This TCR beta chain was observed in a study of blood T cell repertoires in COVID-19 (dated by TCRdb to 2020 to 2022). Regarding the complete study: The collaborator samples originated in the United States, Italy and Spain and spanned the acute and convalescent phases of COVID-19. The sample metadata nearly always contained a de-identified subject ID, COVID-19 status, age in years and sex. The prospective study material was composed of cDNA or gDNA derived from T cells, B-cell-depleted T cells, or PBMCs. The samples were drawn from the first 160 participants of the ongoing ImmuneRACE study and from some 1,300 subjects provided by 6 global collaborators. Where available, HLA class I and class II types were obtained from metadata supplied by the sample provider rather than from assay-based typing. Subjects who had been exposed to COVID-19, were actively infected with it, or had recovered from it provided the deeply sampled blood TCRbeta repertoires that made up the dataset. The repertoires were made available in a free public database intended to serve as a resource for research on the immune response to SARS-CoV-2. Results the study describes overall, beyond this receptor: How much clinical and demographic metadata was included differed by source and by participant, and the metadata was provided uncurated.

Notes on this clone: This clone's antigen is unknown. No quality values exist for individual bases; no much larger clone is one base distant.

TCRbeta CDR3 regions were amplified from genomic DNA using the immunoSEQ Assay, a bias-controlled multiplex PCR. The original pipeline was this. Nucleated cell counts per sample were estimated from amplification of reference gene primers within the assay. To quantify the absolute abundance of each unique TCRbeta CDR3 rearrangement, sequence reads were collapsed and filtered. For each sample, productive Simpson clonality was calculated as the square root of Simpson's diversity index over productive rearrangements. TCRdb holds this immuneACCESS table with in-frame rearrangements only. Some clones are missing; in checked studies, unresolved V genes explain under half, and the rest has no known cause. The D gene and trimming were derived from the DNA, and the V and J assignments and clone size from that table. The sample has 110,000 or so clones on record, roughly 88% of them singletons. The ten largest clonotypes hold less than 2.5% of the sample.

Whole blood was collected in K2EDTA tubes by collaborating institutions according to the institutions' own protocols. Collaborator samples were shipped for TCRbeta analysis as frozen whole blood, isolated PBMCs, or DNA extracted from either sample type. Taken from cysteine to phenylalanine, the CDR3 has 14 residues. Just the 42-base CDR3 DNA is kept, in frame starting at base 1. In the germline V gene, CDR1 corresponds to MNHEY and CDR2 to SVGAGI. V loses 6 bases at its end and J loses 4 bases; junction bases beyond the gene matches: 2. This sequence uses TRBV6-5 and TRBJ2-7; 14 nucleotides in the junction match TRBD2. Sequencing was done on a sample of peripheral blood. The TCR sequence derives from a human donor in a cohort sampled during active COVID-19. The sequence in DNA is TGTGCCAGCAGGCGACTAGCGGGGGGGTACGAGCAGTACTTC. It encodes CASRRLAGGYEQYF.